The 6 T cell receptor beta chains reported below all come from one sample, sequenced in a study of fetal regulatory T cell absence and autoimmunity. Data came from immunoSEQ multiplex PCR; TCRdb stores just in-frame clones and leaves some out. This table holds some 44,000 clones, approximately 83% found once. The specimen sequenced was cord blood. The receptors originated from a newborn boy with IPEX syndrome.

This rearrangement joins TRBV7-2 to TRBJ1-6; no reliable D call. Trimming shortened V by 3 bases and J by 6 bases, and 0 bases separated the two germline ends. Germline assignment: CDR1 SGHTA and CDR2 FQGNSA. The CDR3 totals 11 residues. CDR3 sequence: CASSFNSPLHF. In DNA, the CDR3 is TGTGCCAGCAGCTTTAATTCACCCCTCCACTTT.

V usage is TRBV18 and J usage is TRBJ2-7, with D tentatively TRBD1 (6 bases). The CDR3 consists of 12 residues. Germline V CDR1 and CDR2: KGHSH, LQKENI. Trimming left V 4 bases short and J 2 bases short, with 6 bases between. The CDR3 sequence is CASSQGAYEQYF. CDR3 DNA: TGTGCCAGCTCACAGGGGGCCTACGAGCAGTACTTC. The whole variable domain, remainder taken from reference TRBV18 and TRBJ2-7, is NAGVMQNPRHLVRRRGQEARLRCSPMKGHSHVYWYRQLPEEGLKFMVYLQKENIIDESGMPKERFSAEFPKEGPSILRIQQVVRGDSAAYFCASSQGAYEQYFGPGTRLTVT.

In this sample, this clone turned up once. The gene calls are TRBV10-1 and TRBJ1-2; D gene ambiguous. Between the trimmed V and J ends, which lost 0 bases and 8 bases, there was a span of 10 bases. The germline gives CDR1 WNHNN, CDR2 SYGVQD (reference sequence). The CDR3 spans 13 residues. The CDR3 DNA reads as TGCGCCAGCAGTGAGTCGCGGGGATCGGGCTACACCTTC. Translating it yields CASSESRGSGYTF.

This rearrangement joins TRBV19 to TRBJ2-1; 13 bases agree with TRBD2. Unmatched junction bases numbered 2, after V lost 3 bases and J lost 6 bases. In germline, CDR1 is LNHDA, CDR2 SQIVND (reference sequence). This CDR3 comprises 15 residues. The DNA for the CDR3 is TGTGCCAGTAGTATGGGACTAGCGGGAAGCAATGAGCAGTTCTTC. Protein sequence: CASSMGLAGSNEQFF.

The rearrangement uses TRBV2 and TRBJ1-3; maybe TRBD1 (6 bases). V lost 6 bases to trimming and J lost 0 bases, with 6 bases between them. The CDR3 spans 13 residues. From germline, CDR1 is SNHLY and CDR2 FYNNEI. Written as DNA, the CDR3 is TGTGCCAGCAGACAGGGCTCTGGAAACACCATATATTTT. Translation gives CASRQGSGNTIYF.

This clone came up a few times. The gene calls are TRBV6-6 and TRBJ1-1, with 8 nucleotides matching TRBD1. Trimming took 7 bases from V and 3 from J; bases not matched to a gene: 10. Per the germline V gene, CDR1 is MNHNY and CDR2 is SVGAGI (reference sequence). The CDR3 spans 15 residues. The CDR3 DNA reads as TGTGCCAGCACCAATACAGGGGGATATGACACTGAAGCTTTCTTT. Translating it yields CASTNTGGYDTEAFF.